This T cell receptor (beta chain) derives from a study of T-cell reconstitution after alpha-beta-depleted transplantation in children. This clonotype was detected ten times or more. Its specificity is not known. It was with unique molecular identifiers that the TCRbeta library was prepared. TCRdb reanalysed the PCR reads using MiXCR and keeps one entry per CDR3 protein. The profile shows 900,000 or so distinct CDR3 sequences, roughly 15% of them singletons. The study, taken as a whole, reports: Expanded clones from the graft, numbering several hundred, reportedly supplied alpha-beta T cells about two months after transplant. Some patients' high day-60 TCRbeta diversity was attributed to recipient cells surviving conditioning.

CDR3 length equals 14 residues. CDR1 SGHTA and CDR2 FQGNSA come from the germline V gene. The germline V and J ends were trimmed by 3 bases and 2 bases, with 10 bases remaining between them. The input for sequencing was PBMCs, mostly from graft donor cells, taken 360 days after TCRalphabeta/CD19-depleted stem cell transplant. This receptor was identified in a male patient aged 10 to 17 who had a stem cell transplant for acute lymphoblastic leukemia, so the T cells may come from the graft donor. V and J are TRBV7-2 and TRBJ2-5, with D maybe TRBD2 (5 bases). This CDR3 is CASSFGLTQETQYF. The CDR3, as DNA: TGTGCCAGCAGCTTCGGACTGACACAAGAGACCCAGTACTTC.